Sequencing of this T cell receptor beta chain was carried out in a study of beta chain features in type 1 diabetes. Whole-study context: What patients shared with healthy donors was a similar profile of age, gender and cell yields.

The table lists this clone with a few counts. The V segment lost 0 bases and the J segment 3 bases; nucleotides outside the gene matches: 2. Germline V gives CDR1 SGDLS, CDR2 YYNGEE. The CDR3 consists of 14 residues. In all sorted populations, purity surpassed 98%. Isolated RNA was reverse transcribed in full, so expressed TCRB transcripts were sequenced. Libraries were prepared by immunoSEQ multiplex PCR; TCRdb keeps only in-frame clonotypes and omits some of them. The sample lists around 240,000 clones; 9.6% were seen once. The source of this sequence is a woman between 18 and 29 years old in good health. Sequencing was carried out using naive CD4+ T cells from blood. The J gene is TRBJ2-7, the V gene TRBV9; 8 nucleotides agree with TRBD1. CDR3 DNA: TGTGCCAGCAGCGTAGGAGGGACAGGCTACGAGCAGTACTTC. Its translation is CASSVGGTGYEQYF.